This T cell receptor (beta chain) came from a study of OX40 agonist ivuxolimab in advanced cancers. Clones were read by immunoSEQ multiplex PCR, and TCRdb kept only the in-frame ones, dropping some. The profile covers about 64,000 clones, with more than 85% appearing a single time and roughly 0.45% taken by the ten largest. V was clipped by 0 bases and J by 8 bases, with 13 bases between them. The CDR3 length is 15 residues. Germline assignment: CDR1 LGHNA and CDR2 YSLEER. This specimen was CD4+ or CD8+ T cells sorted from blood, taken in a trial of the OX40 agonist ivuxolimab. This chain connects TRBV4-3 to TRBJ2-2; TRBD2 might be the D (6 bases). The source of this sequence is an adult with an advanced solid tumor such as melanoma, head and neck, liver or kidney cancer. The CDR3, as DNA: TGCGCCAGCAGCCAAGATCTTGGGGGGTTTGGGGAGCTGTTTTTT. It encodes CASSQDLGGFGELFF.